A selection of T cell receptor beta chains follows, all from one sample in a study of blood T cell repertoires in COVID-19. Some clones are missing from TCRdb's copy, which holds only in-frame ones; the method was immunoSEQ multiplex PCR. The sample includes about 160,000 clones, just over 90% of them seen just once. The sequencing input was peripheral blood. All receptors derive from a woman aged 55-69 years with COVID-19, enrolled during active disease. The CDR3 runs from the conserved cysteine through the conserved F or W. Fields, in order: J gene, V gene, D gene, clone size, CDR3 length, CDR3 protein, CDR3 DNA. A D gene is named only where the DNA matches it firmly. Rows may omit the clone size; those that give it use once, few, many or a size class.

j_call: TRBJ1-2
v_call: TRBV12-3/TRBV12-4
d_call: NA
clone_size: NA
cdr3_length: 13
cdr3_aa: CASSAGTNYGYTF
cdr3_nt: TGTGCCAGCAGTGCCGGGACAAACTATGGCTACACCTTC

j_call: TRBJ2-5
v_call: TRBV5-1
d_call: NA
clone_size: NA
cdr3_length: 16
cdr3_aa: CASSPSLTGNPETQYF
cdr3_nt: TGCGCCAGCAGCCCAAGCCTTACAGGGAACCCAGAGACCCAGTACTTC

j_call: TRBJ2-2
v_call: TRBV5-1
d_call: TRBD1
clone_size: NA
cdr3_length: 16
cdr3_aa: CASSTHTGGDTGELFF
cdr3_nt: TGCGCCAGCAGCACCCATACAGGGGGCGATACCGGGGAGCTGTTTTTT

j_call: TRBJ2-7
v_call: TRBV6-2/TRBV6-3
d_call: TRBD1
clone_size: NA
cdr3_length: 14
cdr3_aa: CASSRGQGIYEQYF
cdr3_nt: TGTGCCAGCAGCAGGGGACAGGGGATCTACGAGCAGTACTTC

j_call: TRBJ1-1
v_call: TRBV2
d_call: NA
clone_size: NA
cdr3_length: 14
cdr3_aa: CASSFDSLNTEAFF
cdr3_nt: TGTGCCAGCAGCTTTGACAGCTTGAACACTGAAGCTTTCTTT

j_call: TRBJ1-4
v_call: TRBV18
d_call: NA
clone_size: NA
cdr3_length: 16
cdr3_aa: CASSQSTGLTNEKLFF
cdr3_nt: TGTGCCAGCTCACAAAGCACAGGGCTAACTAATGAAAAACTGTTTTTT

j_call: TRBJ1-2
v_call: TRBV4-2
d_call: NA
clone_size: NA
cdr3_length: 15
cdr3_aa: CASSQPTDLNYDYTF
cdr3_nt: TGTGCCAGCAGCCAACCGACAGATCTTAACTATGACTACACCTTC

j_call: TRBJ2-1
v_call: TRBV6-6
d_call: NA
clone_size: NA
cdr3_length: 15
cdr3_aa: CASSPRGNSYNEQFF
cdr3_nt: TGTGCCAGCAGTCCTCGGGGGAACTCCTACAATGAGCAGTTCTTC

j_call: TRBJ1-2
v_call: TRBV25-1
d_call: NA
clone_size: NA
cdr3_length: 12
cdr3_aa: CASSETGSGYTF
cdr3_nt: TGTGCCAGCAGTGAAACAGGTTCTGGCTACACCTTC

j_call: TRBJ2-3
v_call: TRBV19
d_call: NA
clone_size: NA
cdr3_length: 16
cdr3_aa: CASSIDRGAAAGTQYF
cdr3_nt: TGTGCCAGTAGTATAGATCGCGGGGCCGCTGCAGGTACGCAGTATTTT

j_call: TRBJ1-2
v_call: TRBV5-1
d_call: NA
clone_size: NA
cdr3_length: 13
cdr3_aa: CASSDGGNYGYTF
cdr3_nt: TGCGCCAGCTCCGATGGGGGGAACTATGGCTACACCTTC

j_call: TRBJ1-3
v_call: TRBV10-3
d_call: TRBD1
clone_size: NA
cdr3_length: 13
cdr3_aa: CASQQGPGNTIYF
cdr3_nt: TGTGCCAGCCAACAGGGGCCTGGAAACACCATATATTTT

j_call: TRBJ2-7
v_call: TRBV29-1
d_call: TRBD1
clone_size: NA
cdr3_length: 13
cdr3_aa: CSAFSTGAHEQYF
cdr3_nt: TGCAGCGCCTTCTCGACAGGGGCCCACGAGCAGTACTTC

j_call: TRBJ1-3
v_call: TRBV19
d_call: NA
clone_size: NA
cdr3_length: 16
cdr3_aa: CASSITSGTPGNTIYF
cdr3_nt: TGTGCCAGTAGTATCACATCAGGGACACCAGGAAACACCATATATTTT

j_call: TRBJ1-4
v_call: TRBV19
d_call: NA
clone_size: NA
cdr3_length: 15
cdr3_aa: CASSTPMAANEKLFF
cdr3_nt: TGTGCCAGTAGCACCCCGATGGCGGCTAATGAAAAACTGTTTTTT

j_call: TRBJ1-3
v_call: TRBV4-3
d_call: NA
clone_size: NA
cdr3_length: 15
cdr3_aa: CASSLAGASGNTIYF
cdr3_nt: TGCGCCAGCAGCCTTGCGGGGGCCTCTGGAAACACCATATATTTT

j_call: TRBJ2-7
v_call: TRBV10-3
d_call: TRBD1
clone_size: NA
cdr3_length: 15
cdr3_aa: CAISEYPGQPYEQYF
cdr3_nt: TGTGCCATCAGTGAGTACCCGGGACAGCCCTACGAGCAGTACTTC

j_call: TRBJ1-3
v_call: TRBV6-2/TRBV6-3
d_call: TRBD1
clone_size: NA
cdr3_length: 21
cdr3_aa: CASSYPTGMAGAWRQRNTIYF
cdr3_nt: TGTGCCAGCAGTTACCCGACAGGGATGGCGGGTGCTTGGCGTCAAAGAAACACCATATATTTT

j_call: TRBJ1-5
v_call: TRBV6-1
d_call: NA
clone_size: NA
cdr3_length: 14
cdr3_aa: CASSEWRGDQPQHF
cdr3_nt: TGTGCCAGCAGTGAATGGAGGGGAGATCAGCCCCAGCATTTT

j_call: TRBJ2-3
v_call: TRBV4-1
d_call: NA
clone_size: NA
cdr3_length: 12
cdr3_aa: CASSQVPGTQYF
cdr3_nt: TGCGCCAGCAGCCAAGTCCCGGGTACGCAGTATTTT

j_call: TRBJ1-5
v_call: TRBV2
d_call: TRBD1
clone_size: NA
cdr3_length: 14
cdr3_aa: CASSGRTGTQPQHF
cdr3_nt: TGTGCCAGCAGTGGGAGGACAGGGACTCAGCCCCAGCATTTT

j_call: TRBJ1-2
v_call: TRBV4-3
d_call: NA
clone_size: NA
cdr3_length: 14
cdr3_aa: CASSQDGGAYGYTF
cdr3_nt: TGCGCCAGCAGCCAAGACGGGGGGGCGTATGGCTACACCTTC

j_call: TRBJ1-2
v_call: TRBV5-1
d_call: NA
clone_size: NA
cdr3_length: 13
cdr3_aa: CASSLGTTGGYTF
cdr3_nt: TGCGCCAGCAGCTTAGGGACAACCGGAGGCTACACCTTC

j_call: TRBJ2-1
v_call: TRBV18
d_call: TRBD1
clone_size: once
cdr3_length: 16
cdr3_aa: CASSPNRDRVSDEQFF
cdr3_nt: TGTGCCAGCTCACCTAACCGGGACAGGGTCTCCGATGAGCAGTTCTTC

j_call: TRBJ2-3
v_call: TRBV2
d_call: TRBD2
clone_size: NA
cdr3_length: 15
cdr3_aa: CASNYGGGGTDTQYF
cdr3_nt: TGTGCCAGCAATTATGGCGGGGGTGGGACAGATACGCAGTATTTT